The 18 T cell receptor beta chains reported below all come from one sample, sequenced in a study of CD8 T cells in ankylosing spondylitis (dated by TCRdb to the late 2010s). Library method: 5' RACE. Sequencing used an Illumina HiSeq 2500. TCRdb redid the processing of the public reads, applying fastp at Q25 and MiXCR, and retained in-frame beta chains. CDR3 protein duplicates are merged, each entry listing the most common genes and DNA. The table for this sample lists more than 60,000 distinct CDR3 sequences; roughly 5.2% of them were counted only once. Approximately 2% of the sample is in the top ten clones. The sequenced sample was blood, either unsorted or a sorted T cell fraction (not recorded which). The receptors stem from a male donor with ankylosing spondylitis or in good health (not recorded which).

This clonotype was detected ten times or more. The rearrangement uses TRBV20-1 and TRBJ2-5; 10 bases map to TRBD1. Germline CDR1 DFQATT, CDR2 SNEGSKA (reference sequence). Unmatched junction bases numbered 6, after V lost 1 base and J lost 4 bases. The length of the CDR3 is 15 residues. CDR3 sequence: CSARAAGQGRETQYF. CDR3 nucleotides: TGCAGTGCTAGAGCAGCGGGACAGGGGAGAGAGACCCAGTACTTC.

This clonotype has ten or more counts. This chain joins TRBV3-2 and TRBJ1-4; the table's D call TRBD1 went unverified against the DNA. TRBV3-2 is listed as a pseudogene. The CDR3 sequence is 18 residues long. As DNA, the CDR3 is TGTGCCACCAGCCAAGTCCCGGGACAGGGAGACGATGGAGAAAAACTGTTTTTT. Translated: CATSQVPGQGDDGEKLFF.

This clonotype was counted many times. The chain carries TRBV4-2 and TRBJ1-2, with D uncertain. V was cut by 0 bases and J by 7 bases, with 9 bases left in between. Germline CDR1 is LGHNA and CDR2 is YNFKEQ. CDR3 length: 13 amino acids. The CDR3 loop is CASSQDIGSGYTF. DNA for the CDR3: TGTGCCAGCAGCCAAGATATCGGGAGTGGCTACACCTTC.

This clonotype was seen ten or more times. This rearrangement joins TRBV7-2 to TRBJ1-3; D is unresolved. Germline V CDR1 and CDR2: SGHTA, FQGNSA. Trimming removed 5 bases from V and 0 bases from J, with 11 bases in between. The CDR3 runs 15 residues. The CDR3, as DNA: TGTGCCAGCAGCCCGACCGGGCACTCTGGAAACACCATATATTTT. It specifies CASSPTGHSGNTIYF.

At least ten counts were recorded for this clonotype. The chain joins TRBV20-1 to TRBJ2-1; D unclear. V was pared by 2 bases and J by 0 bases, with 8 bases between. CDR1 and CDR2 from the germline V gene are DFQATT and SNEGSKA (reference sequence). There are 14 residues in the CDR3. The CDR3 is CSARLPNSYNEQFF. CDR3 DNA sequence: TGCAGTGCTAGACTCCCCAACTCCTACAATGAGCAGTTCTTC.

This clonotype was seen many times. The gene calls are TRBV25-1 and TRBJ1-2; TRBD1 aligns across 7 bases. The CDR3 extends over 13 amino acids. CDR1 is MGHDK and CDR2 is SYGVNS in the germline V gene. V shed 8 bases and J 5 bases; nucleotides not matched to a gene: 8. The CDR3 DNA reads TGTGCCAGCGGGGACAGTCTAGGGTATGGCTACACCTTC. Amino acids: CASGDSLGYGYTF.

Sample share makes this clonotype medium-sized. The chain links TRBV6-5 to TRBJ2-1; the D gene could be TRBD1 or TRBD2 (5 bases each). CDR3 size: 17 residues. CDR1 MNHEY and CDR2 SVGAGI come from the germline V gene. Trimming removed 1 base from V and 9 bases from J, with 22 bases in between. CDR3 sequence (DNA): TGTGCCAGCAGTTACTATTCGGGGCAGGGTCCCCCAAGTGAGCAGTTCTTC. Residues: CASSYYSGQGPPSEQFF.

This clonotype occurred many times. J is TRBJ1-6 and V is TRBV4-2; 11 bases are a match to TRBD1. V was clipped by 6 bases and J by 16 bases; unmatched bases: 17. This CDR3 region has 16 residues. Germline V gene data show CDR1 as LGHNA and CDR2 as YNFKEQ. The CDR3 region is CASSLRAGQGVLDLHF. As DNA, the CDR3 is TGTGCCAGCAGTTTACGAGCGGGACAGGGGGTACTTGATCTCCACTTT.

At least ten counts were recorded for this clonotype. The chain joins TRBV2 to TRBJ2-2; tentatively, D is TRBD1 or TRBD2 (6 bases each). Trimming removed 4 bases from V and 3 bases from J, with 15 bases in between. Germline V gene data show CDR1 as SNHLY and CDR2 as FYNNEI. The CDR3 runs 16 residues. CDR3 sequence (DNA): TGTGCCAGCAGTGTGGAGGGGGACGAGGACACCGGGGAGCTGTTTTTT. Translation: CASSVEGDEDTGELFF.

This clonotype was picked up a small number of times. CDR3 sequence: CAICLLKQGPPLRNTIYF. The CDR3 DNA sequence: TGTGCCATCTGTTTACTAAAACAGGGACCCCCTCTACGAAACACCATATATTTT. The rearrangement uses TRBV10-3 and TRBJ1-3, with D maybe TRBD1 (6 bases). The CDR3 consists of 18 residues. Germline loops: CDR1 ENHRY, CDR2 SYGVKD. Deletions cut 8 bases from V and 5 bases from J, with 28 bases between.

At least ten counts were recorded for this clonotype. The rearrangement joins TRBV28 to TRBJ2-3, with D hard to call. V was cut by 7 bases and J by 1 base, with 12 bases left in between. Per the germline V gene, CDR1 is MDHEN and CDR2 is SYDVKM. The CDR3 has 14 residues. This CDR3 is CASNQWGRTDTQYF. CDR3 in DNA: TGTGCCAGCAACCAGTGGGGTCGCACAGATACGCAGTATTTT.

This clonotype showed up many times. The J gene is TRBJ1-2, the V gene TRBV18, with TRBD1 identical over 8 bases. Germline V CDR1 and CDR2: KGHSH, LQKENI. This CDR3 is 15 amino acids long. Trimming removed 5 bases from V and 4 bases from J; junction bases left unmatched: 9. The CDR3 nucleotides are TGTGCCAGCTCATCTGGACAGGGAGTCGCCTATGGCTACACCTTC. This gives the protein CASSSGQGVAYGYTF. The full variable domain, in which reference TRBV18 and TRBJ1-2 provide the parts outside the CDR3, is NAGVMQNPRHLVRRRGQEARLRCSPMKGHSHVYWYRQLPEEGLKFMVYLQKENIIDESGMPKERFSAEFPKEGPSILRIQQVVRGDSAAYFCASSSGQGVAYGYTFGSGTRLTVV.

This clonotype was seen many times. The chain has TRBV27 and TRBJ2-3, with 14 bases aligning to TRBD2. Germline V gene data show CDR1 as MNHEY and CDR2 as SMNVEV (reference sequence). Trimming at V came to 8 bases and at J to 4 bases, leaving 8 bases not matched to a gene. This CDR3 spans 16 amino acids. The chain's CDR3 is CASGRLAGGLADTQYF. CDR3 DNA: TGTGCCAGCGGGCGACTAGCGGGGGGGCTCGCAGATACGCAGTATTTT.

At least ten counts were recorded for this clonotype. In DNA form, the CDR3 reads TGTGCCAGCAGCGTGGGACCTAACAATGAGCAGTTCTTC. It translates to CASSVGPNNEQFF. The J gene is TRBJ2-1, the V gene TRBV7-3; D tentatively reads TRBD1 or TRBD2 (5 bases each). V shed 5 bases and J shed 5 bases, with 10 bases lying between them. Per germline, CDR1 SGHTA and CDR2 FQGTGA. The CDR3 totals 13 residues.

In this sample, this clonotype turned up many times. This chain links TRBV5-1 with TRBJ1-6; D gene uncertain. Trimming stripped 1 base from V and 13 bases from J, with 15 bases between. CDR3 size: 14 residues. Germline V gene lookup returns CDR1 SGHRS and CDR2 YFSETQ. This chain's CDR3 is CASSLTTENGPLHF. Here the CDR3 DNA reads TGCGCCAGCAGCTTGACGACGGAAAACGGGCCCCTCCACTTT. The full variable domain, rest sourced from reference TRBV5-1 and TRBJ1-6, is KAGVTQTPRYLIKTRGQQVTLSCSPISGHRSVSWYQQTPGQGLQFLFEYFSETQRNKGNFPGRFSGRQFSNSRSEMNVSTLELGDSALYLCASSLTTENGPLHFGNGTRLTVT.

This clonotype showed up many times. This chain connects TRBV28 to TRBJ2-3; possible D gene TRBD1, 6 bases. Between the trimmed V and J ends, which lost 5 bases and 5 bases, there was a span of 14 bases. Germline V lookup: CDR1 MDHEN, CDR2 SYDVKM. The CDR3 contains 14 residues. The CDR3 is CASSLNRVGDTQYF. The CDR3 bases are TGTGCCAGCAGTCTAAACAGGGTTGGAGATACGCAGTATTTT.

This clonotype was detected ten times or more. The chain employs TRBV9 and TRBJ2-5; maybe TRBD1 (6 bases). Germline CDR1 SGDLS, CDR2 YYNGEE. CDR3 length equals 13 residues. Trimming stripped 1 base from V and 2 bases from J, with 6 bases between. CDR3 amino acids: CASSVQGQETQYF. The CDR3 bases are TGTGCCAGCAGCGTACAGGGGCAAGAGACCCAGTACTTC.

In its sample, this clonotype was seen many times. The CDR3 is CASRVYPTDTQYF. The CDR3 region has the DNA TGTGCCAGCAGAGTCTATCCCACAGATACGCAGTATTTT. J is TRBJ2-3 and V is TRBV2; D not certain. Germline loops: CDR1 SNHLY, CDR2 FYNNEI. There are 13 residues in the CDR3. V was trimmed by 6 bases and J by 2 bases, leaving 9 bases between them. The full variable domain, rest sourced from reference TRBV2 and TRBJ2-3, is EPEVTQTPSHQVTQMGQEVILRCVPISNHLYFYWYRQILGQKVEFLVSFYNNEISEKSEIFDDQFSVERPDGSNFTLKIRSTKLEDSAMYFCASRVYPTDTQYFGPGTRLTVL.